These T cell receptor beta chains were read from a single sample in a study of blood T cells in healthy people across ages. MiXCR, applied by TCRdb to the 5' RACE reads, yields one record per CDR3 protein. The sample has roughly 900,000 distinct CDR3 sequences; roughly 48% are singletons. Sequencing input: blood. These receptors were taken from a man aged 25 to 40 in good health. CDR3s include the opening cysteine and the closing phenylalanine or tryptophan. A D gene is named only where the DNA matches it firmly. The size entry is marked missing in some rows and otherwise reads once, few, many or a size class.

j_gene	abundance	d_gene	v_gene	CDR3aa	CDR3nt
TRBJ2-5	.	TRBD1	TRBV11-2	CASSFAGTGVGETQYF	TGTGCCAGCAGCTTCGCCGGGACAGGGGTTGGAGAGACCCAGTACTTC
TRBJ2-7	few	.	TRBV6-5	CASSYTPGTYEQYF	TGTGCCAGCAGTTACACGCCAGGGACCTACGAGCAGTACTTC
TRBJ1-2	.	TRBD1	TRBV27	CASSFLDRASGGGYTF	TGTGCCAGCAGTTTTCTGGACAGGGCCTCCGGAGGGGGCTACACCTTC
TRBJ1-1	.	.	TRBV3-1	CASSDGGEAFF	TGTGCCAGCAGCGACGGCGGTGAAGCTTTCTTT
TRBJ2-7	few	.	TRBV3-1	CASSQVVGPYEQYF	TGTGCCAGCAGCCAAGTGGTGGGCCCCTACGAGCAGTACTTC
TRBJ2-1	.	.	TRBV7-3	CAGSPRVGTKNEQFF	TGTGCCGGCAGCCCGAGGGTAGGAACTAAAAATGAGCAGTTCTTC
TRBJ2-7	.	TRBD2	TRBV7-2	CASSLTSVSSYEQYF	TGTGCCAGCAGCTTGACTAGCGTAAGCTCCTACGAGCAGTACTTC
TRBJ1-4	.	.	TRBV29-1	CSVEDSGGRSEKLFF	TGCAGCGTCGAAGACTCGGGGGGTAGGAGTGAAAAACTGTTTTTT
TRBJ2-1	medium-sized	TRBD2	TRBV7-9	CASSRTSGEQFF	TGTGCCAGCAGCCGGACTAGCGGTGAGCAGTTCTTC
TRBJ2-6	few	.	TRBV10-3	CAISEPGANVLTF	TGTGCCATCAGTGAACCTGGGGCCAACGTCCTGACTTTC
TRBJ2-7	.	TRBD2	TRBV7-8	CASSTGGWASSYEQYF	TGTGCCAGCAGCACGGGGGGGTGGGCAAGCTCCTACGAGCAGTACTTC